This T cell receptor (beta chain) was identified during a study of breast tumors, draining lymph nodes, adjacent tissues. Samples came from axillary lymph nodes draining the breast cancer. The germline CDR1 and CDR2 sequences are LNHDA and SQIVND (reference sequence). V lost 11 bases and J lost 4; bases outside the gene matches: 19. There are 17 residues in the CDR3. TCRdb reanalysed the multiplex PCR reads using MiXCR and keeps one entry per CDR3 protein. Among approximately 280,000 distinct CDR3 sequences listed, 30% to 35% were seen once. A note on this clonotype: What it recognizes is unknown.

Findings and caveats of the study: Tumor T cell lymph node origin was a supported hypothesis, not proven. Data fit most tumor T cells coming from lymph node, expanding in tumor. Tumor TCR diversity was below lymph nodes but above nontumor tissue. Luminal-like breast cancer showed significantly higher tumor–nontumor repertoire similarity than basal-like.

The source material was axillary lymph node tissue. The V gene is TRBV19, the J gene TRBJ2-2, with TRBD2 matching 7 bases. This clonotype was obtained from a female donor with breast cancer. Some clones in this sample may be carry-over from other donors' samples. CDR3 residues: CAWRTSGEVLGTGELFF. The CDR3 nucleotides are TGTGCCTGGAGGACGAGCGGGGAGGTATTGGGCACCGGGGAGCTGTTTTTT.